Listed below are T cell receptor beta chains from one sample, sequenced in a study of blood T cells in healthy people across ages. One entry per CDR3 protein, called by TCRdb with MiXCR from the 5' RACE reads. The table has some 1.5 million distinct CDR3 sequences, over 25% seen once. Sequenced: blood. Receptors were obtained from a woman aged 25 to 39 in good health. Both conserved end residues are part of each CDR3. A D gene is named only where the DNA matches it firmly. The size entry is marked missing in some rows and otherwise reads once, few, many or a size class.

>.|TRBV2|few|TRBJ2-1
CAGSGTYYEQFF
TGTGCCGGCAGCGGGACATACTATGAGCAGTTCTTC
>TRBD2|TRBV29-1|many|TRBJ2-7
CSVRDGSGNWNEQYF
TGCAGCGTAAGGGACGGTAGCGGGAACTGGAACGAGCAGTACTTC
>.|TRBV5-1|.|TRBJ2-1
CASSLEGRGGTNEQFF
TGCGCCAGCAGCTTGGAGGGCAGGGGAGGGACCAATGAGCAGTTCTTC
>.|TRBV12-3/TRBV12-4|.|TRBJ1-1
CASSSREDTEAFF
TGTGCCAGCAGTTCGAGGGAGGACACTGAAGCTTTCTTT
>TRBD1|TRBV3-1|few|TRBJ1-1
CASRTGIGEYTEAFF
TGTGCCAGCAGGACAGGGATTGGGGAGTACACTGAAGCTTTCTTT
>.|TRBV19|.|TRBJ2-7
CASAPQGKDYEQYF
TGTGCCAGCGCCCCCCAGGGAAAAGACTACGAGCAGTACTTC
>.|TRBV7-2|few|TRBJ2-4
CASSALAGGAKNIQYF
TGTGCCAGCAGTGCCCTAGCAGGAGGGGCCAAAAACATTCAGTACTTC
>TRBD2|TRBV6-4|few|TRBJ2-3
CASSDRAGATDTQYF
TGTGCCAGCAGTGACCGAGCGGGGGCCACAGATACGCAGTATTTT
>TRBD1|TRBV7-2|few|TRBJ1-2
CASSLVLPGQGNYGYTF
TGTGCCAGCAGCTTAGTTCTCCCGGGACAGGGGAACTATGGCTACACCTTC
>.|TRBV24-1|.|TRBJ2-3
CATSDFEGRGTDTQYF
TGTGCCACCAGTGATTTTGAGGGACGCGGCACAGATACGCAGTATTTT
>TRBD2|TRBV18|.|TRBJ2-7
CASSPPSRAGRYEQYF
TGTGCCAGCTCACCCCCTAGTCGAGCGGGAAGATACGAGCAGTACTTC
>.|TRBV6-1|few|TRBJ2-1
CASSARSEGVNEQFF
TGTGCCAGCAGTGCCCGATCAGAGGGGGTCAATGAGCAGTTCTTC
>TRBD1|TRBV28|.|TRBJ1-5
CASRPTGGKQPQHF
TGTGCCAGCAGACCGACAGGGGGGAAACAGCCCCAGCATTTT
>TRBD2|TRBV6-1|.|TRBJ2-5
CASSEASGGPETQYF
TGTGCCAGCAGTGAAGCCAGCGGGGGCCCAGAGACCCAGTACTTC
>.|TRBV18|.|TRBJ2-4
CASSPGPTQNIQYF
TGTGCCAGCTCACCAGGTCCGACCCAAAACATTCAGTACTTC
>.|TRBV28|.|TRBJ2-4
CASSLGVINLAKNIQYF
TGTGCCAGCAGTTTGGGGGTGATCAACCTAGCCAAAAACATTCAGTACTTC
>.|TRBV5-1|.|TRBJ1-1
CASSRLGRKSMNTEAFF
TGCGCCAGCAGCCGCCTGGGACGGAAAAGCATGAACACTGAAGCTTTCTTT
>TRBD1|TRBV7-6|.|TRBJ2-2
CASSLEGTGVPGELFF
TGTGCCAGCAGCTTAGAAGGGACAGGGGTGCCCGGGGAGCTGTTTTTT
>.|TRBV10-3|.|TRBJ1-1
CAISDPRTFEAFF
TGTGCCATCAGTGACCCAAGGACATTTGAAGCTTTCTTT
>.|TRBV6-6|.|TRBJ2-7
CASSTGVTSYEQYF
TGTGCCAGCAGCACAGGCGTGACCTCCTACGAGCAGTACTTC
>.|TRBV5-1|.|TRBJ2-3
CASSLSQGGDTQYF
TGCGCCAGCAGCTTGTCACAGGGCGGAGATACGCAGTATTTT
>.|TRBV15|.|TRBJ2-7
CATENRDTSRGYEQYF
TGTGCCACCGAAAATAGGGACACCTCTAGGGGCTACGAGCAGTACTTC
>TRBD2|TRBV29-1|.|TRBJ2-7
CSYLLAGVSYEQYF
TGCAGCTATCTTCTAGCGGGAGTTTCTTACGAGCAGTACTTC
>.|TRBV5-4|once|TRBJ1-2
CASSTRQADGYTF
TGTGCCAGCAGCACCCGACAGGCGGATGGCTACACCTTC
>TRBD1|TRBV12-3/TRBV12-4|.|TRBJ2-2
CASSQGQGSTGELFF
TGTGCCAGCAGTCAAGGACAGGGTAGCACCGGGGAGCTGTTTTTT
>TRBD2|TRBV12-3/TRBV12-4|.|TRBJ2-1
CASRSGRSDNEQFF
TGTGCCAGCAGAAGCGGGAGAAGCGACAATGAGCAGTTCTTC
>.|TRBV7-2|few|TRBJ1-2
CASSLNVGVYGYTF
TGTGCCAGCAGCCTCAACGTGGGTGTCTATGGCTACACCTTC
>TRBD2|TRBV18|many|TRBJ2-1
CASSPPLAGAYATSYNEQFF
TGTGCCAGCTCACCACCCCTAGCGGGGGCCTACGCCACCTCCTACAATGAGCAGTTCTTC
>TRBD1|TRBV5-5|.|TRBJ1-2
CASTGDDYGYTF
TGTGCCAGTACAGGGGACGACTATGGCTACACCTTC
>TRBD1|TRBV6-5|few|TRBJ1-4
CASSPWDRINEKLFF
TGTGCCAGCAGTCCTTGGGACAGGATCAATGAAAAACTGTTTTTT
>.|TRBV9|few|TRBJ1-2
CASSVSTGPIGYGYTF
TGTGCCAGCAGCGTATCAACAGGACCTATTGGTTATGGCTACACCTTC
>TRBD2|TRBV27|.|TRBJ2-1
CASRGLAGFNEQFF
TGTGCCAGCCGTGGACTAGCGGGTTTCAATGAGCAGTTCTTC
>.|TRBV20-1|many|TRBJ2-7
CSQTESHEQYF
TGCAGCCAGACCGAATCCCACGAGCAGTACTTC
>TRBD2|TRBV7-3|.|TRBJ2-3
CASSPGVAGAGTDTQYF
TGTGCCAGCAGCCCCGGGGTAGCGGGGGCCGGCACAGATACGCAGTATTTT
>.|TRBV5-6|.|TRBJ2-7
CASFFASEGEYEQYF
TGTGCCAGCTTTTTCGCGTCGGAGGGGGAGTACGAGCAGTACTTC
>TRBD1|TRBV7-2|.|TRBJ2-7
CASSLRPGQGYYEQYF
TGTGCCAGCAGCCTAAGGCCGGGACAGGGTTACTACGAGCAGTACTTC
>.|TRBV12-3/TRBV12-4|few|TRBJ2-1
CASSRMGDEQFF
TGTGCCAGCAGCCGAATGGGGGATGAGCAGTTCTTC
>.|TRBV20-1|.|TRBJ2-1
CSARGVGRSYEQFF
TGCAGTGCTAGAGGAGTGGGGCGGTCCTATGAGCAGTTCTTC
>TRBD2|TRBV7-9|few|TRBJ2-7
CASSSGTSGSGIDEQYF
TGTGCCAGCAGCTCCGGGACTAGCGGGAGCGGGATCGACGAGCAGTACTTC
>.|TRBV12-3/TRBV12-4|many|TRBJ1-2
CASTTGGGYGYTF
TGTGCCAGCACAACAGGAGGAGGCTATGGCTACACCTTC
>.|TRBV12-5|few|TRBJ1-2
CATLILNYGYTF
TGTGCTACCCTCATCCTCAACTATGGCTACACCTTC
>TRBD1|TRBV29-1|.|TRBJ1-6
CSVTSGTGGALHF
TGCAGCGTTACCTCCGGGACAGGGGGGGCCCTCCACTTT
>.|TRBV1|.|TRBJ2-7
CTSSQDRGVSHEQYF
TGCACCAGCAGCCAAGATCGGGGAGTTTCTCACGAGCAGTACTTC
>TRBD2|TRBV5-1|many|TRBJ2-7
CASSLDGGGYEQYF
TGTGCCAGCAGCTTGGACGGGGGGGGATACGAGCAGTACTTC
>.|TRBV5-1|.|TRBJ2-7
CASSGPSTDSYEQYF
TGCGCCAGCAGCGGCCCCTCTACCGACTCCTACGAGCAGTACTTC
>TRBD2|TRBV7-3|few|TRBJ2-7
CASSPSGGLGEQYF
TGTGCCAGCAGCCCTAGCGGGGGGTTGGGGGAGCAGTACTTC
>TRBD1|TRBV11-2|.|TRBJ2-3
CASSPGRDRAIDTQYF
TGTGCCAGCAGCCCCGGCCGGGACAGGGCAATTGATACGCAGTATTTT
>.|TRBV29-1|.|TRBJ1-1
CSVEPGPVGTEAFF
TGCAGCGTTGAACCAGGGCCAGTAGGCACTGAAGCTTTCTTT
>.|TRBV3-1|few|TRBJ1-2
CASSKGQGLNGYTF
TGTGCCAGCAGTAAGGGACAAGGATTAAATGGCTACACCTTC
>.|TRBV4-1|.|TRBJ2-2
CASSQGREDDTWELFF
TGCGCCAGCAGCCAAGGACGTGAGGACGACACCTGGGAGCTGTTTTTT
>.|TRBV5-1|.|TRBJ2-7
CASSSGLLGSYDQYF
TGCGCCAGCAGTTCGGGACTTCTGGGCTCCTACGATCAGTACTTC
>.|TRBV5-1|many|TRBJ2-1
CASSLGLLSSYNEQFF
TGCGCCAGCAGCTTGGGGCTTCTGAGCTCCTACAATGAGCAGTTCTTC
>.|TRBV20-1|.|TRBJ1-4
CSARDLADANEKLFF
TGCAGTGCTAGAGATCTGGCAGATGCTAATGAAAAACTGTTTTTT
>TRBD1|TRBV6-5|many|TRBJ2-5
CASSTRGETQYF
TGTGCCAGCAGTACCAGGGGGGAGACCCAGTACTTC
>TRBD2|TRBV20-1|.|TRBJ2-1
CSAKRAGRSEEQFF
TGCAGTGCTAAACGAGCGGGGCGGTCGGAGGAGCAGTTCTTC